This T cell receptor (beta chain) was retrieved from a study of molecular identifiers for immune sequencing clone quantification (dated by TCRdb to 2016 to 2019). At the level of the whole study: For a replicate experiment, RNA from around 20,000 or 100,000 naive CD8 T cells was divided into five aliquots, of which four were sequenced. This methods study used CD8 T cells to benchmark TCR RNA copy counting and molecular-identifier clustering-based TCR repertoire sequencing (MIDCIRS). What the authors observed across the whole study: Highly expanded clone sizes could be underestimated if identical TCR molecules share a barcode. The naive libraries included spiked-in Jurkat TCR RNA (10 copies' worth), and this RNA is not part of the donor repertoire. Modeling indicated around 3.2 TCR RNA copies recovered per cell, compared with around 10 by digital PCR, which implies a capture efficiency of around 29%. When barcode sub-clustering was not used, chimeric consensus sequences inflated TCR diversity, with chimeras reaching as high as 47%. In CMV-specific effector cells, over 99% of molecules were held by clones above 20 RNA copies, whereas under 1% of molecules were held by such clones in naive cells. Spiked-in Jurkat TCR RNA equal to a single cell's worth was reported to be detectable even within 1,200,000 naive CD8 T cells.

Comment on this clonotype: Its antigen remains undetermined. No base-level quality is on record; no much larger clone is a single base apart.

Libraries of naive CD8 T cells were built from approximately 20,000 to 1,000,000 sorted cells, with 10%, 30% or 50% of the purified RNA used. On a BD FACSAria II, naive CD8 T cells were FACS-sorted as CD8+CD4-CCR7+CD45RA+ and collected into RLT Plus buffer. Detection sensitivity was tested by spiking Jurkat RNA equal to over 8 TCR copies' worth into samples containing roughly 18,000-1,000,000 naive CD8 T cells. CD8 T cells were enriched with RosetteSep CD8+ T Cell Enrichment Cocktail and Ficoll-Paque, followed by ACK red cell lysis. Libraries came from PCR. Sequencing was carried out with a NextSeq 500. Bulk TCR libraries were made following a previously described method, with the TCR primers given in Table S5. Purification of total RNA was performed with the Qiagen AllPrep DNA/RNA kit. Before any analysis, reads coming from multiple sequencing runs of the same library were combined into one pool. The paper's data handling went like this. Reads were retained only if their TCR constant sequence matched exactly, and those retained reads were trimmed to 150 nt and grouped according to their 12-nt molecular barcodes. Reads inside each barcode group were sub-clustered using a 15% Levenshtein threshold, and a quality-weighted consensus sequence was constructed for each RNA molecule. Non-functional sequences were removed, as were lower-count sequences one edit away from another. Based on a fit of two negative binomial distributions, barcode sub-clusters having less than 20% of the maximum read count were discarded. TCRdb applied fastp at Q25 and MiXCR to the public reads, then kept only in-frame beta chains. Each CDR3 protein gets just one entry, which takes the most common genes and DNA from the rows behind it. In this record, the V and J calls reflect TCRdb's handling and not the investigators' own analysis. Within this sample are about 630,000 distinct CDR3 sequences, with 25% of them counted one time only. Of the sample, 0.78% falls within the top ten clones.

The CDR3 runs 15 residues from the cysteine to the phenylalanine. This entry keeps only the CDR3 DNA: 45 bases, framed from base 1. Trimmed from V: 7 bases; trimmed from J: 0 bases; junction bases lacking a gene match: 6. Rearrangement joined TRBV12-3 or TRBV12-4 to TRBJ1-5; TRBD1 agrees with 7 junctional bases. The sequenced material came from naive CD8+ T cells from blood, with Jurkat cell RNA spiked in. The sample's cell subset or site label, decoded: FACS-sorted CD8+CD4-CCR7+CD45RA+ naive T cells. The receptor comes from a human donor in good health. Some libraries in this study had Jurkat cell RNA spiked in. The sequenced DNA: TGTGCCAGCAAAACGGGACAGTATAGCAATCAGCCCCAGCATTTT. Translated, it reads CASKTGQYSNQPQHF.